The 11 T cell receptor beta chains below were found in one sample sequenced in a study of T cell repertoires in cytomegalovirus infection. In TCRdb, the reads were re-called with MiXCR into one record per CDR3 protein. This sample yields 85,000 to 120,000 distinct CDR3 sequences, of which approximately 15% are seen a single time; about 8.8% belongs to the top ten. Input material: PBMCs. Receptor source: a human donor in good health (CMV status not recorded). Some clones in this sample may be carry-over from other donors' samples.

This clonotype was recorded many times. The rearrangement links TRBV5-1 to TRBJ2-3; D not certain. CDR1 SGHRS and CDR2 YFSETQ come from the germline V gene. Trimming cost V 5 bases and J 0 bases, with 4 bases left between them. This CDR3 has 12 amino acids. The CDR3 reads CASSFSTDTQYF. CDR3 DNA sequence: TGCGCCAGCAGTTTCAGCACAGATACGCAGTATTTT.

This clonotype was picked up many times. The chain is built from TRBV10-3 and TRBJ2-2; tentative D call: TRBD2 (6 bases). The CDR3 is made up of 14 amino acids. Germline CDR1 reads ENHRY; CDR2 reads SYGVKD. The germline V and J ends were trimmed by 10 bases and 3 bases, with 15 bases remaining between them. The CDR3 DNA follows: TGTGCCAGCCTTATTCCGGGAGACACCGGGGAGCTGTTTTTT. Translated: CASLIPGDTGELFF.

This clonotype was detected ten times or more. V is TRBV10-3 and J is TRBJ2-3, with 9 bases fitting TRBD2. Germline trimming cut 8 bases from V and 0 bases from J; bases unmatched to any gene: 3. Germline lookup yields CDR1 ENHRY and CDR2 SYGVKD. This CDR3 contains 14 residues. The CDR3 loop is CAIGTSGSTDTQYF. CDR3 sequence (DNA): TGTGCCATCGGAACTAGCGGGAGCACAGATACGCAGTATTTT.

The rearrangement links TRBV6-5 to TRBJ2-3, with 7 bases identical to TRBD1. V lost 6 bases to trimming and J lost 3 bases; unmatched junction nucleotides: 9. Germline V lookup: CDR1 MNHEY, CDR2 SVGAGI. The CDR3 is 15 amino acids. The CDR3 reads CASRDDRDGTDTQYF. The CDR3 DNA reads as TGTGCCAGCAGGGATGACAGGGACGGGACAGATACGCAGTATTTT.

This clonotype occurred many times. The junction departs from germline at one end; a sequencing error may be responsible. The J gene is TRBJ2-7, the V gene TRBV20-1; 8 bases are a match to TRBD2. The V gene's germline CDR1 is DFQATT and CDR2 SNEGSKA (reference sequence). This CDR3 has 13 amino acids. CDR3 region: CSVRRGGFYEQYF. The CDR3 nucleotides read TGCAGTGTTAGACGGGGGGGATTCTACGAGCAGTACTTC.

This clonotype has a count of ten or more. The chain joins TRBV7-2 to TRBJ2-3; TRBD2 matches at 7 bases. Germline V gene data show CDR1 as SGHTA and CDR2 as FQGNSA. The length of the CDR3 is 16 residues. V was clipped by 5 bases and J by 3 bases; unmatched bases: 11. Here the CDR3 DNA reads TGTGCCAGCAGCCCTCCCCCCGCCGGGGGGACAGATACGCAGTATTTT. It yields the protein CASSPPPAGGTDTQYF.

This clonotype came up a few times. This chain links TRBV29-1 with TRBJ2-7; 8 bases align to TRBD2. V shed 0 bases and J 0 bases; nucleotides not matched to a gene: 4. Germline CDR1 SQVTM, CDR2 ANQGSEA. This CDR3 region has 15 residues. DNA for the CDR3: TGCAGCGTTGAAGATCCAGGGACTAGCTCCTACGAGCAGTACTTC. Amino acid sequence: CSVEDPGTSSYEQYF.

This clonotype was found a few times. V gene TRBV24-1 combines with J gene TRBJ2-2; 10 bases line up with TRBD1. Trimming removed 4 bases from V and 5 bases from J; junction bases left unmatched: 3. This CDR3 spans 15 amino acids. Germline CDR1 KGHDR, CDR2 SFDVKD. CDR3 nucleotide sequence: TGTGCCACCAGTGAACCGGGACAGGGGACCGGGGAGCTGTTTTTT. It encodes CATSEPGQGTGELFF.

This clonotype turned up a few times. The chain combines TRBV14 with TRBJ2-5; D gene ambiguous. This CDR3 has 17 residues. Germline V lookup: CDR1 SGHDN, CDR2 FVKESK. Trimming removed 4 bases from V and 4 bases from J, with 22 bases in between. The CDR3 protein is CASSPLTGTIVRETQYF. In nucleotides, the CDR3 is TGTGCCAGCAGCCCGCTGACCGGCACGATAGTACGAGAGACCCAGTACTTC.

Many counts were recorded for this clonotype. This chain connects TRBV7-2 to TRBJ1-3; D is perhaps TRBD1 (6 bases). V was shortened by 4 bases and J by 4 bases, with 20 bases between the two germline ends. There are 17 residues in the CDR3. Germline loops: CDR1 SGHTA, CDR2 FQGNSA. The CDR3 DNA reads as TGTGCCAGCAGCTCATCCCCGGACAGACAAGACGGAAACACCATATATTTT. Translating gives CASSSSPDRQDGNTIYF.

This clonotype was counted ten times or more. The V call is TRBV11-2, the J call TRBJ2-1, with D possibly being TRBD1 or TRBD2 (5 bases each). Germline lookup yields CDR1 SGHAT and CDR2 FQNNGV. This CDR3 has 15 amino acids. The V and J ends lost 5 bases and 6 bases respectively, with 17 bases between them. The CDR3 DNA sequence: TGTGCCAGCAGCCTTGGGGGAGCTAGCTTCAATGAGCAGTTCTTC. Residues: CASSLGGASFNEQFF. Full variable domain (outside the CDR3, taken from reference TRBV11-2 and TRBJ2-1): EAGVAQSPRYKIIEKRQSVAFWCNPISGHATLYWYQQILGQGPKLLIQFQNNGVVDDSQLPKDRFSAERLKGVDSTLKIQPAKLEDSAVYLCASSLGGASFNEQFFGPGTRLTVL.